The 21 T cell receptor beta chains given below trace back to one sample, sequenced in a study of shared clonotypes between healthy human individuals. Assay used: immunoSEQ multiplex PCR; TCRdb lists only in-frame clones, some missing. Of hundreds of thousands of clones detected, around 74% appear once; the ten largest clones hold around 1.6%. The source material was memory CD4+ T cells sorted from blood. Subset specified: CD45RA-negative fraction. The receptor set was obtained from a woman between 25 and 40 years old in good health.

The V call is TRBV2, the J call TRBJ2-7; 9 bases match TRBD2. V was clipped by 6 bases and J by 5 bases; unmatched bases: 8. CDR1 SNHLY and CDR2 FYNNEI come from the germline V gene. The CDR3 sequence is 14 residues long. CDR3 in DNA: TGTGCCAGCAGCACCGGGACTAGCTTCCACGAGCAGTACTTC. Amino acids: CASSTGTSFHEQYF.

The J gene is TRBJ2-7, the V gene TRBV19, with TRBD1 matching over 10 bases. Germline CDR1 LNHDA, CDR2 SQIVND (reference sequence). V lost 4 bases, J lost 1 base, and 1 base stayed unmatched. The CDR3 is 14 amino acids. CDR3 region: CASSKGQGSYEQYF. In nucleotides, the CDR3 is TGTGCCAGTAGTAAGGGACAGGGGTCCTACGAGCAGTACTTC.

The sample holds a few counts of this clone. The gene calls are TRBV4-1 and TRBJ1-2; 9 bases are a match to TRBD1. From germline, CDR1 is MGHRA and CDR2 YSYEKL. V was clipped by 4 bases and J by 2 bases; unmatched bases: 8. The CDR3 loop spans 16 amino acids. CDR3 protein: CASSPAGTGYNYGYTF. The CDR3 nucleotides are TGCGCCAGCAGCCCCGCCGGGACAGGGTACAACTATGGCTACACCTTC.

The chain employs TRBV4-2 and TRBJ1-2, with D possibly matching TRBD1 (6 bases). Germline-derived CDR1 and CDR2 are LGHNA and YNFKEQ. Trimming pared 0 bases from V and 4 bases from J, leaving 15 bases between. The CDR3 contains 16 residues. CDR3 coding DNA: TGTGCCAGCAGCCAAGATAACACAGGGAGTATCTATGGCTACACCTTC. This translates into CASSQDNTGSIYGYTF.

The chain uses TRBV14 and TRBJ1-5; D ambiguous. The germline V gene encodes CDR1 SGHDN and CDR2 FVKESK. The CDR3 sequence is 15 residues long. Trimming stripped 3 bases from V and 0 bases from J, with 9 bases between. CDR3 residues: CASSQIPYSNQPQHF. The CDR3 DNA reads TGTGCCAGCAGCCAGATACCCTATAGCAATCAGCCCCAGCATTTT.

The V gene is TRBV5-1, the J gene TRBJ2-2, with TRBD2 identical over 7 bases. J lost 0 bases, V lost 5 bases, and 7 bases had no gene match. Looked up from germline, CDR1 is SGHRS and CDR2 is YFSETQ. The CDR3 covers 16 residues. Written as DNA, the CDR3 is TGCGCCAGCAGAGCCACTAGCGCCTCGAACACCGGGGAGCTGTTTTTT. Translated: CASRATSASNTGELFF.

This rearrangement joins TRBV25-1 to TRBJ2-1, with 10 bases matching TRBD2. V trimming: 5 bases; J trimming: 6 bases; junction bases outside the gene matches: 7. The V gene's germline CDR1 is MGHDK and CDR2 SYGVNS. This CDR3 is built from 15 residues. CDR3 sequence (DNA): TGTGCCAGCAGTTCACTAGCGGGGAAGGCCAATGAGCAGTTCTTC. Protein: CASSSLAGKANEQFF.

In its sample, this clone was seen a few times. The chain links TRBV29-1 to TRBJ2-7; D possibly uses TRBD1 or TRBD2 (5 bases each). The CDR3 has 13 residues. The V and J ends lost 7 bases and 0 bases respectively, with 13 bases between them. Germline values: CDR1 SQVTM, CDR2 ANQGSEA. CDR3 in amino acids: CSARDRYSYEQYF. The CDR3 nucleotides are TGCAGCGCCAGGGACCGGTACTCCTACGAGCAGTACTTC.

The chain carries TRBV5-4 and TRBJ2-5, with 7 positions matching TRBD2. J lost 5 bases, V lost 8 bases, and 6 bases had no gene match. The CDR3 extends over 12 amino acids. The germline gives CDR1 SGHNT, CDR2 YYREEE (reference sequence). CDR3 in amino acids: CASTGLGETQYF. The CDR3 bases are TGTGCCAGTACCGGACTAGGGGAGACCCAGTACTTC.

V and J are TRBV2 and TRBJ2-2; D is unclear. V shed 4 bases and J shed 7 bases, with 7 bases lying between them. There are 12 residues in the CDR3. Germline V gene lookup returns CDR1 SNHLY and CDR2 FYNNEI. DNA for the CDR3: TGTGCCAGCAGTGGGGTAGGCGGGGAGCTGTTTTTT. Its translation is CASSGVGGELFF.

The J gene is TRBJ2-7, the V gene TRBV10-3; 13 bases match TRBD2. From germline, CDR1 is ENHRY and CDR2 SYGVKD. The CDR3 extends over 17 amino acids. Unmatched junction bases numbered 9, after V lost 4 bases and J lost 3 bases. This CDR3 reads CAISGTGLAGVNYEQYF. CDR3 in DNA: TGTGCCATCAGTGGGACCGGACTAGCGGGAGTAAACTACGAGCAGTACTTC.

The gene calls are TRBV7-9 and TRBJ1-3; the D is unclear. Trimming left V 4 bases short and J 8 bases short, with 6 bases between. This CDR3 region has 11 residues. Germline V gene data show CDR1 as SEHNR and CDR2 as FQNEAQ (reference sequence). CDR3: CASSSGYTIYF. CDR3 DNA sequence: TGTGCCAGCAGCTCTGGGTACACCATATATTTT.

About this clone itself: Other DNA sequences in this specimen translate into the identical CDR3. This chain links TRBV2 with TRBJ1-1; D gene ambiguous. V was pared by 1 base and J by 5 bases, with 5 bases between. This CDR3 spans 12 amino acids. CDR1 and CDR2 (germline): SNHLY, FYNNEI. The CDR3 DNA reads as TGTGCCAGCAGTGAAGGGGGAACTGAAGCTTTCTTT. Encoded protein: CASSEGGTEAFF.

The chain joins TRBV5-8 to TRBJ1-4; TRBD1 might be the D (5 bases). The CDR3 length is 13 residues. Trimming took off 9 bases at V and 7 bases at J, with 16 bases between the two ends. Germline assignment: CDR1 SGHTS and CDR2 YDEGEE. CDR3 loop: CATPGLWSEKLFF. CDR3 nucleotides: TGTGCCACCCCGGGACTTTGGAGTGAAAAACTGTTTTTT.

The chain employs TRBV11-2 and TRBJ2-2; D may match TRBD1 or TRBD2 (6 bases each). The CDR3 extends over 16 amino acids. V was clipped by 2 bases and J by 4 bases, with 14 bases between them. The germline gives CDR1 SGHAT, CDR2 FQNNGV. CDR3 nucleotides: TGTGCCAGCAGCTTAATACAGGGAGGAATCACCGGGGAGCTGTTTTTT. This sequence encodes CASSLIQGGITGELFF.

The chain joins TRBV7-7 to TRBJ2-1, with 10 nucleotides matching TRBD1. Trimming removed 5 bases from V and 5 bases from J; junction bases left unmatched: 12. The germline gives CDR1 SSHAT, CDR2 FNYEAQ (reference sequence). This CDR3 is 17 amino acids long. CDR3 loop: CASSGRDRGQPNNEQFF. CDR3 sequence (DNA): TGTGCCAGCAGCGGTCGGGACAGGGGACAACCCAACAATGAGCAGTTCTTC.

The V and J genes are TRBV20-1 and TRBJ1-1, with no clear D. Per germline, CDR1 DFQATT and CDR2 SNEGSKA (reference sequence). The CDR3 has 11 amino acids. Between the trimmed V and J ends, which lost 6 bases and 4 bases, there was a span of 9 bases. The CDR3 sequence is CSAPGVTEAFF. In DNA, the CDR3 is TGCAGTGCACCCGGGGTCACTGAAGCTTTCTTT.

The rearrangement joins TRBV5-1 to TRBJ1-2, with D uncertain. Germline assignment: CDR1 SGHRS and CDR2 YFSETQ. The ends were cut back, 1 base at V and 4 bases at J, with 23 bases in the middle. CDR3 size: 18 residues. The CDR3 DNA sequence: TGCGCCAGCAGCTTGTTCTCGGCTCTTATCCCCCTTATCTATGGCTACACCTTC. Translated, it gives CASSLFSALIPLIYGYTF. Drawing the rest from reference TRBV5-1 and TRBJ1-2, the complete variable domain is KAGVTQTPRYLIKTRGQQVTLSCSPISGHRSVSWYQQTPGQGLQFLFEYFSETQRNKGNFPGRFSGRQFSNSRSEMNVSTLELGDSALYLCASSLFSALIPLIYGYTFGSGTRLTVV.

V and J are TRBV9 and TRBJ1-1, with D possibly being TRBD1 (5 bases). Germline V gene lookup returns CDR1 SGDLS and CDR2 YYNGEE. Trimming left V 4 bases short and J 4 bases short, with 14 bases between. This CDR3 comprises 14 residues. CDR3 DNA sequence: TGTGCCAGCAGCCGACAAGGGGCATCCACTGAAGCTTTCTTT. It yields the protein CASSRQGASTEAFF.

This clone was seen a single time. This sequence joins TRBV5-1 and TRBJ1-4, with D possibly TRBD1 on 5 matching bases. The CDR3 covers 14 residues. From germline, CDR1 is SGHRS and CDR2 YFSETQ. Trimming removed 4 bases at V and 5 bases at J, with 12 bases between. CDR3 DNA: TGCGCCAGCAGCAGGGGAGGACCCAATGAAAAACTGTTTTTT. This encodes CASSRGGPNEKLFF.

This chain uses TRBV7-2 with TRBJ2-7; 7 nucleotides agree with TRBD2. CDR3 length: 13 amino acids. CDR1 and CDR2 (germline): SGHTA, FQGNSA. V lost 1 base, J lost 9 bases, and 6 bases stayed unmatched. The CDR3 sequence is CASSLVAGEGQYF. DNA for the CDR3: TGTGCCAGCAGCTTAGTGGCGGGAGAGGGGCAGTACTTC.